These 18 T cell receptor beta chains originate from one sample sequenced in a study. Treg sorting used a CD4+CD25+CD127-/low gate. A single record per CDR3 protein comes from TCRdb applying MiXCR to the 5' RACE reads. Altogether some 32,000 distinct CDR3 sequences are present, roughly 27% being singletons, with the ten largest covering around 2.3%. The specimen was tumor-infiltrating Tregs sorted from the breast tumor. The receptor set was obtained from a female donor with breast cancer.

V usage is TRBV4-1 and J usage is TRBJ2-1; perhaps TRBD2 as D (7 bases). The CDR3 is 14 residues long. V lost 1 base, J lost 8 bases, and 12 bases lay in between. Germline V CDR1 and CDR2: MGHRA, YSYEKL. CDR3 in amino acids: CASSQGGGVYEQFF. The DNA of the CDR3 is TGCGCCAGCAGCCAAGGGGGGGGCGTCTATGAGCAGTTCTTC.

The rearrangement joins TRBV23-1 to TRBJ2-7, with TRBD2 matching 12 bases. TRBV23-1 is an open reading frame whose function is uncertain. With 3 bases clipped from V and 3 bases from J, the junction kept 6 bases outside the gene matches. This CDR3 contains 16 residues. This CDR3 is CASSQTSGSGDYEQYF. The CDR3 nucleotides read TGCGCCAGCAGTCAGACTAGCGGGAGTGGGGACTACGAGCAGTACTTC.

V usage is TRBV7-3 and J usage is TRBJ2-1; 8 positions match TRBD1. CDR1 is SGHTA and CDR2 is FQGTGA in the germline V gene. The V and J ends lost 2 bases and 9 bases, in that order; junction bases with no gene match: 9. There are 15 residues in the CDR3. The DNA for the CDR3 is TGTGCCAGCAGCTTACAGGGACAGGCTAACGGTGAGCAGTTCTTC. Its protein is CASSLQGQANGEQFF.

This clonotype occurred a few times. The chain is built from TRBV7-9 and TRBJ1-1, with D possibly matching TRBD1 (5 bases). The V end lost 4 bases, the J end lost 4 bases, and 19 bases lay between the germline ends. CDR3 length: 16 residues. The germline V gene has CDR1 SEHNR and CDR2 FQNEAQ (reference sequence). The CDR3 coding sequence is TGTGCCAGCAGCTCCAGACCCCAGGGTTTTGGCACTGAAGCTTTCTTT. This sequence encodes CASSSRPQGFGTEAFF.

In this sample, this clonotype turned up a few times. This may arise from a read error, as a much more abundant clone is one base away. The chain carries TRBV5-1 and TRBJ2-1; D possibly uses TRBD1 or TRBD2 (5 bases each). This CDR3 has 14 residues. V lost 0 bases, J lost 8 bases, and 12 bases lay in between. Germline loops: CDR1 SGHRS, CDR2 YFSETQ. CDR3 loop: CASSLAGAQYEQFF. CDR3 bases: TGCGCCAGCAGCTTGGCCGGGGCTCAATATGAGCAGTTCTTC.

Worth noting for this clonotype: A read error is possible here, since a much larger clone lies one base away. The final CDR3 position lacks the conserved phenylalanine or tryptophan, pointing to a likely read error. The J gene is TRBJ2-4, the V gene TRBV4-1; the D is unclear. Germline V gene lookup returns CDR1 MGHRA and CDR2 YSYEKL. This CDR3 comprises 19 residues. V lost 1 base to trimming and J lost 0 bases, with 19 bases between them. The CDR3 DNA follows: TGCGCCAGCAGCCAAGGCCCTCGGGTCTCTCTCGTAGCCAAAAACATTCAGTACCTC. Translated, it gives CASSQGPRVSLVAKNIQYL.

Comments on this clonotype: A much larger clone is a single base away; this may be a read error. This chain joins TRBV3-1 and TRBJ2-2, with 7 bases matching TRBD1. The CDR3 spans 16 residues. Per germline, CDR1 LGHDT and CDR2 YNNKEL (reference sequence). The CDR3 region is CAGSHLDRPNTGELFF. In DNA, the CDR3 is TGTGCCGGCAGCCACCTGGACAGGCCTAACACCGGGGAGCTGTTTTTT.

In the case of this clonotype: A much larger clone sits a single nucleotide away, making a read error possible. This sequence joins TRBV7-2 and TRBJ1-1; D is possibly TRBD1 (5 bases). Germline CDR1 is SGHTA and CDR2 is FQGNSA. The germline V and J ends were trimmed by 7 bases and 0 bases, with 21 bases remaining between them. The CDR3 contains 17 residues. The CDR3 nucleotides read TGTGCCAGCAACTCCCGGGGCGACAGAGCCCTGAACACTGAAGCTTTCTTT. This gives the protein CASNSRGDRALNTEAFF.

The chain carries TRBV18 and TRBJ2-2, with D unresolved. The V gene lost 2 bases and the J gene lost 1 base, with 5 bases spanning the gap. The CDR3 totals 14 residues. CDR1 and CDR2 from the germline V gene are KGHSH and LQKENI. The CDR3 DNA sequence: TGTGCCAGCTCACCAGAGCGGAACACCGGGGAGCTGTTTTTT. Amino acid sequence: CASSPERNTGELFF.

This clonotype is classed as medium-sized. V gene TRBV7-6 combines with J gene TRBJ2-7; TRBD2 matches 11 bases. CDR1 SGHVS and CDR2 FNYEAQ come from the germline V gene. The CDR3 is 14 residues long. Trimming took 2 bases from V and 5 from J; bases not matched to a gene: 2. The CDR3 spells CASSLIAGGNEQYF. In DNA, the CDR3 is TGTGCCAGCAGCTTAATAGCGGGAGGGAACGAGCAGTACTTC.

Turning to this clonotype: An end of the junction does not agree with germline; a read error may underlie this. The J gene is TRBJ2-1, the V gene TRBV14; 9 nucleotides agree with TRBD1. The CDR3 is 15 residues long. The germline gives CDR1 SGHDN, CDR2 FVKESK. CDR3 DNA: TGTGCCAGCAGCGCACCGGGACAGGGCTACAATGAGCGGTTCTTC. It is translated as CASSAPGQGYNERFF.

This clonotype was observed a handful of times. A read error may be the cause here, since a much bigger clone is one base away. CDR3 loop: CATREGTYNEQFF. CDR3 DNA: TGTGCCACAAGGGAGGGGACCTACAATGAGCAGTTCTTC. This chain links TRBV21-1 with TRBJ2-1; the D call of TRBD2 is as the table states it, not checked on the DNA. TRBV21-1 is a known pseudogene. The CDR3 sequence is 13 residues long.

This clonotype appeared many times. The chain employs TRBV20-1 and TRBJ2-3, with 9 bases identical to TRBD2. The germline V gene has CDR1 DFQATT and CDR2 SNEGSKA (reference sequence). The CDR3 loop spans 15 amino acids. The J segment lost 4 bases and the V segment lost 0 bases, leaving 5 bases of the junction unmatched. DNA for the CDR3: TGCAGTGCTAGAGATTTAGCGGGAGTCGCAGATACGCAGTATTTT. Its protein is CSARDLAGVADTQYF.

The table lists this clonotype with a few counts. The chain uses TRBV20-1 and TRBJ2-1, with 11 bases aligning to TRBD2. V shed 0 bases and J 8 bases; nucleotides not matched to a gene: 9. The germline V gene has CDR1 DFQATT and CDR2 SNEGSKA (reference sequence). The CDR3 spans 16 residues. The DNA for the CDR3 is TGCAGTGCTAGAGATCTTCGGAGACTAGCGGGATATGAGCAGTTCTTC. Protein: CSARDLRRLAGYEQFF.

V usage is TRBV9 and J usage is TRBJ2-1; TRBD2 aligns across 8 bases. The trim removed 6 bases at V and 6 bases at J, leaving 11 bases unmatched. The CDR3 has 15 amino acids. Germline V gene lookup returns CDR1 SGDLS and CDR2 YYNGEE. This CDR3 reads CASTLAGRPFNEQFF. In nucleotides, the CDR3 is TGTGCCAGCACCTTAGCGGGAAGGCCGTTCAATGAGCAGTTCTTC.

As for this clonotype: A much larger clone lies a single base off, so this may be a read error. The chain combines TRBV29-1 with TRBJ2-1, with D possibly TRBD2 on 6 matching bases. The CDR3 consists of 13 residues. V lost 7 bases, J lost 5 bases, and 15 bases lay in between. Per germline, CDR1 SQVTM and CDR2 ANQGSEA. CDR3 sequence reads: CSAATRLHNEQFF. The DNA for the CDR3 is TGCAGCGCGGCGACTAGGCTACACAATGAGCAGTTCTTC.

This clonotype was picked up many times. V gene TRBV2 combines with J gene TRBJ1-5; D unclear. V was trimmed by 4 bases and J by 0 bases, leaving 7 bases between them. The CDR3 loop spans 14 amino acids. Germline V gene sequence: CDR1 SNHLY, CDR2 FYNNEI. Here the CDR3 reads CASSAEGSNQPQHF. CDR3 nucleotides: TGTGCCAGCAGTGCGGAGGGTAGCAATCAGCCCCAGCATTTT. The variable domain in full, with the rest retrieved from reference TRBV2 and TRBJ1-5, is EPEVTQTPSHQVTQMGQEVILRCVPISNHLYFYWYRQILGQKVEFLVSFYNNEISEKSEIFDDQFSVERPDGSNFTLKIRSTKLEDSAMYFCASSAEGSNQPQHFGDGTRLSIL.

In this sample, this clonotype turned up once. This may arise from a read error, as a much more abundant clone is one base away. The CDR3 here is CAISLGTGLTYEQYF. As DNA, the CDR3 is TGTGCCATCAGTTTGGGGACAGGCCTTACCTACGAGCAGTACTTC. The V call is TRBV10-3, the J call TRBJ2-7; 8 nucleotides match TRBD1. Germline V gene lookup returns CDR1 ENHRY and CDR2 SYGVKD. CDR3 length: 15 residues. J lost 2 bases, V lost 5 bases, and 8 bases had no gene match.